This TCR beta chain was retrieved from a study of blood T cell repertoires in COVID-19. In the study overall: Acute and convalescent COVID-19 samples came from the United States, Italy and Spain.

As processed by the authors: Amplification from reference gene primers served as the basis for estimated nucleated cell counts. Sequenced by immunoSEQ multiplex PCR; TCRdb stores in-frame clones only, minus some. The V and J calls and clone size come from that table; D and trimming were worked out from the DNA. The repertoire holds 100,000 to 150,000 clones, with just under 85% as singletons. The clonotype comes from a woman in her forties or fifties with acute or convalescent COVID-19. Material for sequencing was peripheral blood.

The CDR3 nucleotides read TGTGCCAGCAGTTACGGTGGAGTGGACAGGGGGACTGAAGCTTTCTTT. Amino acids: CASSYGGVDRGTEAFF. The J gene is TRBJ1-1, the V gene TRBV6-6; TRBD1 aligns across 10 bases. The CDR3 extends over 16 amino acids. V lost 2 bases and J lost 5; bases outside the gene matches: 8. From germline, CDR1 is MNHNY and CDR2 SVGAGI (reference sequence).